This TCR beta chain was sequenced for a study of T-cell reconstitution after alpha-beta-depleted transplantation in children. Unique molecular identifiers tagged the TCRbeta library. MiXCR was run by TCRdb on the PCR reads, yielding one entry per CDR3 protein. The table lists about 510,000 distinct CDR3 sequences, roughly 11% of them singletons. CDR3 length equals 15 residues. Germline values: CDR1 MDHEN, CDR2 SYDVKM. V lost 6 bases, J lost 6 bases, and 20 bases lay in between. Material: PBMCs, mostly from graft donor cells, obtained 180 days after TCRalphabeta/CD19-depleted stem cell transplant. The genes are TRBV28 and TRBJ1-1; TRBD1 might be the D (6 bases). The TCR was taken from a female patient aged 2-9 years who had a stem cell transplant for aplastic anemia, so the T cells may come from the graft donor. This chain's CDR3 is CASSPVRGARSEAFF. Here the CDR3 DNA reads TGTGCCAGCAGCCCCGTGCGGGGGGCGCGGTCTGAAGCTTTCTTT.